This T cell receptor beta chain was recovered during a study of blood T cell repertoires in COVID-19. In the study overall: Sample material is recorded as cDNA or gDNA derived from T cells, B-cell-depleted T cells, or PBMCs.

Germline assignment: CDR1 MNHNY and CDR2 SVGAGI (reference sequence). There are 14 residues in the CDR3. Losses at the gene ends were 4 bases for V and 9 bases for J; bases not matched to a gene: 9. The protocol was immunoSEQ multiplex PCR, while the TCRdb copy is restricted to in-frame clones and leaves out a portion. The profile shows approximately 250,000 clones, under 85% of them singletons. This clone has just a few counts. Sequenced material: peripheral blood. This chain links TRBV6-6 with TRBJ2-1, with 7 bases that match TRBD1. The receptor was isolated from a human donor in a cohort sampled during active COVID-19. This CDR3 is CASSFTTGVGEQFF. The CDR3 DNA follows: TGTGCCAGCAGTTTCACAACAGGGGTTGGTGAGCAGTTCTTC.